Each of the 13 T cell receptor beta chains below was sequenced from the same sample in a study of beta chain features in type 1 diabetes. The isolated RNA, all of it, was reverse transcribed, so expressed TCRB transcripts were what got sequenced. The protocol was immunoSEQ multiplex PCR, while the TCRdb copy is restricted to in-frame clones and leaves out a portion. Of under 250,000 clones in the sample, under 13% were seen once. The sequenced material came from central memory CD4+ T cells from blood. These receptor sequences come from a man younger than 35 in good health.

The chain links TRBV5-1 to TRBJ2-7, with a tentative D call TRBD1 (6 bases). This CDR3 is 14 amino acids long. In germline, CDR1 is SGHRS, CDR2 YFSETQ. V was shortened by 7 bases and J by 6 bases, with 20 bases between the two germline ends. The CDR3: CASARGQPGGEQYF. The CDR3 DNA sequence: TGCGCCAGCGCACGTGGACAGCCAGGCGGCGAGCAGTACTTC.

A few counts support this clone. DNA for the CDR3: TGCGCCAGCAGCCCCGCTAGCGGGAGTCACTACGAGCAGTACTTC. This sequence encodes CASSPASGSHYEQYF. V usage is TRBV5-1 and J usage is TRBJ2-7; 10 nucleotides align to TRBD2. There are 15 residues in the CDR3. Trimming cost V 4 bases and J 3 bases; bases outside gene matches: 7. From germline, CDR1 is SGHRS and CDR2 YFSETQ. The entire variable domain, with the rest obtained from reference TRBV5-1 and TRBJ2-7, is as follows: KAGVTQTPRYLIKTRGQQVTLSCSPISGHRSVSWYQQTPGQGLQFLFEYFSETQRNKGNFPGRFSGRQFSNSRSEMNVSTLELGDSALYLCASSPASGSHYEQYFGPGTRLTVT.

The V and J genes are TRBV5-1 and TRBJ2-7; D not certain. The CDR3 is 10 amino acids. Trimming took off 4 bases at V and 8 bases at J, with 7 bases between the two ends. CDR1 and CDR2 from the germline V gene are SGHRS and YFSETQ. This CDR3 reads CASSPLQQYF. CDR3 nucleotides: TGCGCCAGCAGCCCCCTCCAGCAGTACTTC.

The chain is built from TRBV28 and TRBJ2-3, with D tentatively TRBD2 (6 bases). The CDR3 sequence is 15 residues long. Germline values: CDR1 MDHEN, CDR2 SYDVKM. The V and J ends lost 4 bases and 1 base respectively, with 12 bases between them. CDR3 DNA: TGTGCCAGCAGTTCGTCGGGGGATGGCACAGATACGCAGTATTTT. Protein sequence: CASSSSGDGTDTQYF.

The chain has TRBV5-4 and TRBJ2-2; the D is unclear. There are 12 residues in the CDR3. The germline gives CDR1 SGHNT, CDR2 YYREEE (reference sequence). V was clipped by 0 bases and J by 7 bases, with 4 bases between them. CDR3 nucleotide sequence: TGTGCCAGCAGCTTGGATTTCGGGGAGCTGTTTTTT. Amino acids: CASSLDFGELFF. Variable domain in full (rest from reference TRBV5-4 and TRBJ2-2): ETGVTQSPTHLIKTRGQQVTLRCSSQSGHNTVSWYQQALGQGPQFIFQYYREEENGRGNFPPRFSGLQFPNYSSELNVNALELDDSALYLCASSLDFGELFFGEGSRLTVL.

This clone came up a few times. The chain uses TRBV6-5 and TRBJ2-1; 12 bases match TRBD1. J was trimmed by 4 bases and V by 7 bases; bases with no gene match: 5. The CDR3 is made up of 15 amino acids. Per germline, CDR1 MNHEY and CDR2 SVGAGI. CDR3 nucleotides: TGTGCCAGCACCCAGGGACAGGGGGCATACAATGAGCAGTTCTTC. This encodes CASTQGQGAYNEQFF.

This clone showed up just once. The chain uses TRBV9 and TRBJ2-1; D is perhaps TRBD2 (6 bases). Trimming stripped 4 bases from V and 6 bases from J, with 14 bases between. The germline gives CDR1 SGDLS, CDR2 YYNGEE. The CDR3 contains 14 residues. The CDR3, as DNA: TGTGCCAGCAGCTCTCCCGGGAGCCTCAATGAGCAGTTCTTC. It specifies CASSSPGSLNEQFF.

This clone was counted only a few times. The rearrangement uses TRBV5-4 and TRBJ2-1; 10 positions agree with TRBD1. The CDR3 loop spans 16 amino acids. V shed 1 base and J 4 bases; nucleotides not matched to a gene: 5. Germline CDR1 SGHNT, CDR2 YYREEE (reference sequence). In nucleotides, the CDR3 is TGTGCCAGCAGCTTGCGGCCGGGACAGGGGTACAATGAGCAGTTCTTC. As protein: CASSLRPGQGYNEQFF. The whole variable domain, remainder taken from reference TRBV5-4 and TRBJ2-1, is ETGVTQSPTHLIKTRGQQVTLRCSSQSGHNTVSWYQQALGQGPQFIFQYYREEENGRGNFPPRFSGLQFPNYSSELNVNALELDDSALYLCASSLRPGQGYNEQFFGPGTRLTVL.

In the case of this clone: Other DNA sequences in this specimen translate into the identical CDR3. CDR3 coding DNA: TGTGCCAGCAGCGTAGCGGGGGCAGATACGCAGTATTTT. Translation: CASSVAGADTQYF. The chain joins TRBV9 to TRBJ2-3, with D possibly matching TRBD2 (6 bases). The CDR3 consists of 13 residues. V shed 0 bases and J shed 4 bases, with 6 bases lying between them. Germline CDR1 and CDR2: SGDLS and YYNGEE.

The chain couples TRBV2 to TRBJ1-2; D might be TRBD1 (5 bases). CDR3 length: 13 residues. Trimming stripped 6 bases from V and 8 bases from J, with 16 bases between. Germline lookup yields CDR1 SNHLY and CDR2 FYNNEI. For the CDR3, the DNA is TGTGCCAGCAGCGGGACGGATTCGAGGGGCTACACCTTC. It encodes CASSGTDSRGYTF.

The rearrangement joins TRBV30 to TRBJ1-1; D is unresolved. The germline V gene has CDR1 GTSNPN and CDR2 SVGIG (reference sequence). The CDR3 runs to 11 residues. Trimming stripped 0 bases from V and 10 bases from J, with 9 bases between. Written as DNA, the CDR3 is TGTGCCTGGAGTGTAGTCTTCGGAGCTTTCTTT. Protein: CAWSVVFGAFF.

The table lists this clone with a few counts. The chain has TRBV28 and TRBJ2-5; TRBD2 matches 8 bases. The CDR3 is 15 residues long. The trim removed 5 bases at V and 4 bases at J, leaving 9 bases unmatched. Germline loops: CDR1 MDHEN, CDR2 SYDVKM. The CDR3 protein is CASSTPGGPGETQYF. The CDR3 DNA sequence: TGTGCCAGCAGTACACCGGGAGGGCCGGGAGAGACCCAGTACTTC.

There are a few counts of this clone. This chain uses TRBV10-1 with TRBJ1-1; D gene unclear. Per the germline V gene, CDR1 is WNHNN and CDR2 is SYGVQD (reference sequence). The CDR3 sequence is 13 residues long. V lost 4 bases and J lost 5, with 11 bases in between. The CDR3 region is CASSVKGITEAFF. The CDR3, as DNA: TGCGCCAGCAGTGTTAAAGGGATTACTGAAGCTTTCTTT.